A selection of T cell receptor beta chains follows, all from one sample in a study of blood T cell repertoires in COVID-19. Here immunoSEQ multiplex PCR was the method, and the copy in TCRdb shows in-frame clones only, minus some. This table has under 350,000 clones, nearly 90% appearing once. The sequencing sample was made of PBMCs or T cells enriched from blood (not recorded which). These receptors were collected from a woman aged 60-75 years who had recovered from COVID-19. Each CDR3 is given with its conserved first and last residue. D genes are given only for firm matches. Clone size is shown for a subset of rows, as once, few, many or a class of expanded clone.

cdr3_aa: CASSPIETGNEQYF; cdr3_nt: TGTGCCAGCTCACCAATCGAGACAGGGAACGAGCAGTACTTC; j_call: TRBJ2-7; v_call: TRBV18; d_call: TRBD1; clone_size: .
cdr3_aa: CASSQGGNYGYTF; cdr3_nt: TGTGCCAGCAGCCAGGGGGGTAACTATGGCTACACCTTC; j_call: TRBJ1-2; v_call: TRBV3-1/TRBV3-2; d_call: .; clone_size: .
cdr3_aa: CATGLEGAEQPQHF; cdr3_nt: TGTGCCACCGGGTTAGAGGGGGCTGAACAGCCCCAGCATTTT; j_call: TRBJ1-5; v_call: TRBV2; d_call: TRBD1; clone_size: .
cdr3_aa: CASSLSGDSYGYTF; cdr3_nt: TGCGCCAGCAGCTTGTCGGGGGACTCCTATGGCTACACCTTC; j_call: TRBJ1-2; v_call: TRBV5-1; d_call: .; clone_size: few
cdr3_aa: CAWGRTGGYSPLHF; cdr3_nt: TGTGCCTGGGGACGGACAGGGGGATATTCACCCCTCCACTTT; j_call: TRBJ1-6; v_call: TRBV30; d_call: TRBD1; clone_size: few
cdr3_aa: CASSRDPVRDSPLHF; cdr3_nt: TGTGCCAGCAGCCGAGACCCCGTTCGGGATTCACCCCTCCACTTT; j_call: TRBJ1-6; v_call: TRBV11-3; d_call: .; clone_size: .
cdr3_aa: CASSVNRVGPGANVLTF; cdr3_nt: TGTGCCAGCAGCGTAAACAGGGTGGGGCCTGGGGCCAACGTCCTGACTTTC; j_call: TRBJ2-6; v_call: TRBV9; d_call: .; clone_size: .
cdr3_aa: CASSIGTGAYEQYF; cdr3_nt: TGTGCCAGTAGTATCGGTACCGGGGCCTACGAGCAGTACTTC; j_call: TRBJ2-7; v_call: TRBV19; d_call: .; clone_size: .
cdr3_aa: CASRPLSTSGTNEQYF; cdr3_nt: TGTGCCAGCCGCCCCCTTAGTACTAGCGGGACGAACGAGCAGTACTTC; j_call: TRBJ2-7; v_call: TRBV11-3; d_call: TRBD2; clone_size: .
cdr3_aa: CASSPVGGRAKNIQYF; cdr3_nt: TGTGCCAGTTCCCCAGTGGGGGGGAGGGCCAAAAACATTCAGTACTTC; j_call: TRBJ2-4; v_call: TRBV19; d_call: TRBD2; clone_size: .
cdr3_aa: CASSITDRGYEQYF; cdr3_nt: TGTGCCAGTAGTATAACAGACAGGGGGTACGAGCAGTACTTC; j_call: TRBJ2-7; v_call: TRBV19; d_call: TRBD1; clone_size: few
cdr3_aa: CASSLVVQGNEQYF; cdr3_nt: TGCGCCAGCAGCTTGGTGGTCCAGGGGAACGAGCAGTACTTC; j_call: TRBJ2-7; v_call: TRBV5-1; d_call: .; clone_size: .
cdr3_aa: CASSFGGQNTGELFF; cdr3_nt: TGTGCCAGCAGTTTCGGGGGGCAGAACACCGGGGAGCTGTTTTTT; j_call: TRBJ2-2; v_call: TRBV27; d_call: .; clone_size: .
cdr3_aa: CASSLTGYEQYF; cdr3_nt: TGTGCCAGCAGCCTCACAGGGTACGAGCAGTACTTC; j_call: TRBJ2-7; v_call: TRBV11-2; d_call: .; clone_size: .
cdr3_aa: CASSLVTGVITDTQYF; cdr3_nt: TGTGCCAGCAGCTTAGTTACAGGGGTTATTACAGATACGCAGTATTTT; j_call: TRBJ2-3; v_call: TRBV11-3; d_call: TRBD1; clone_size: .
cdr3_aa: CASSQGSASGRDREVF; cdr3_nt: TGTGCCAGCAGCCAAGGGTCGGCTAGCGGGAGGGATCGCGAAGTCTTC; j_call: TRBJ2-1; v_call: TRBV14; d_call: TRBD2; clone_size: once
cdr3_aa: CASSRSGDLTGELFF; cdr3_nt: TGTGCCAGCAGTCGTAGCGGGGATCTGACCGGGGAGCTGTTTTTT; j_call: TRBJ2-2; v_call: TRBV7-9; d_call: TRBD2; clone_size: .
cdr3_aa: CASSLLGQSASPLHF; cdr3_nt: TGTGCCAGCAGCCTCCTTGGACAATCGGCTTCACCCCTCCACTTT; j_call: TRBJ1-6; v_call: TRBV7-3; d_call: .; clone_size: .
cdr3_aa: CASSPPRTANYGYTF; cdr3_nt: TGTGCCAGCAGCCCACCCCGGACAGCAAACTATGGCTACACCTTC; j_call: TRBJ1-2; v_call: TRBV28; d_call: .; clone_size: .
cdr3_aa: CASSPWTGNPGELFF; cdr3_nt: TGTGCCAGCAGCCCTTGGACAGGCAACCCCGGGGAGCTGTTTTTT; j_call: TRBJ2-2; v_call: TRBV9; d_call: TRBD1; clone_size: .
cdr3_aa: CATSDLTEDGYTF; cdr3_nt: TGTGCCACCAGTGATTTGACTGAGGATGGCTACACCTTC; j_call: TRBJ1-2; v_call: TRBV24-1; d_call: .; clone_size: .
cdr3_aa: CASSPGQTGNTIYF; cdr3_nt: TGTGCCAGCTCTCCCGGACAGACTGGAAACACCATATATTTT; j_call: TRBJ1-3; v_call: TRBV18; d_call: .; clone_size: .
cdr3_aa: CAAEDSARNTEAFF; cdr3_nt: TGTGCCGCTGAAGACAGTGCTCGGAACACTGAAGCTTTCTTT; j_call: TRBJ1-1; v_call: TRBV6-5; d_call: .; clone_size: .
cdr3_aa: CASSFPGQAEAFF; cdr3_nt: TGTGCCAGCAGTTTCCCCGGACAGGCCGAAGCTTTCTTT; j_call: TRBJ1-1; v_call: TRBV28; d_call: TRBD1; clone_size: .
cdr3_aa: CATSRRSYEKLFF; cdr3_nt: TGTGCCACCAGCCGACGGAGTTATGAAAAACTGTTTTTT; j_call: TRBJ1-4; v_call: TRBV15; d_call: .; clone_size: once
cdr3_aa: CASSPLSGVSSYEQYF; cdr3_nt: TGTGCCAGCAGCCCCCTCAGCGGGGTGAGCTCCTACGAGCAGTACTTC; j_call: TRBJ2-7; v_call: TRBV3-1/TRBV3-2; d_call: TRBD2; clone_size: .
cdr3_aa: CASSPSQGVLAEAFF; cdr3_nt: TGCGCCAGCAGCCCCAGCCAGGGGGTTCTAGCTGAAGCTTTCTTT; j_call: TRBJ1-1; v_call: TRBV5-1; d_call: TRBD1; clone_size: .
cdr3_aa: CASSPLAVTTGGNQPQHF; cdr3_nt: TGTGCCAGCTCACCACTGGCGGTAACAACAGGAGGCAATCAGCCCCAGCATTTT; j_call: TRBJ1-5; v_call: TRBV18; d_call: .; clone_size: .
cdr3_aa: CASSNWGQGYGYTF; cdr3_nt: TGTGCCAGCAGCAACTGGGGACAGGGCTATGGCTACACCTTC; j_call: TRBJ1-2; v_call: TRBV11-3; d_call: TRBD1; clone_size: .
cdr3_aa: CASSLSETQYF; cdr3_nt: TGTGCCAGCAGCTTGTCGGAGACCCAGTACTTC; j_call: TRBJ2-5; v_call: TRBV11-2; d_call: .; clone_size: .
cdr3_aa: CASSSGTSGYNEQFF; cdr3_nt: TGTGCCAGCAGCTCCGGGACTAGCGGATACAATGAGCAGTTCTTC; j_call: TRBJ2-1; v_call: TRBV9; d_call: TRBD2; clone_size: .
cdr3_aa: CASVVSGTANTEAFF; cdr3_nt: TGTGCCAGCGTGGTATCCGGGACAGCGAACACTGAAGCTTTCTTT; j_call: TRBJ1-1; v_call: TRBV6-5; d_call: TRBD1; clone_size: .
cdr3_aa: CASSKSGELFF; cdr3_nt: TGCGCCAGCAGTAAATCCGGGGAGCTGTTTTTT; j_call: TRBJ2-2; v_call: TRBV5-1; d_call: .; clone_size: .
cdr3_aa: CASRRQRLTYEQYF; cdr3_nt: TGTGCCAGCAGACGGCAGAGGCTTACCTACGAGCAGTACTTC; j_call: TRBJ2-7; v_call: TRBV21-1; d_call: .; clone_size: .
cdr3_aa: CASTLGLNSGNTIYF; cdr3_nt: TGTGCCAGCACCCTTGGACTGAACTCTGGAAACACCATATATTTT; j_call: TRBJ1-3; v_call: TRBV19; d_call: .; clone_size: .
cdr3_aa: CASSLYRVHEQYF; cdr3_nt: TGTGCCAGCAGCCTATACAGGGTTCACGAGCAGTACTTC; j_call: TRBJ2-7; v_call: TRBV5-4; d_call: .; clone_size: .
cdr3_aa: CASRISGSYEQYF; cdr3_nt: TGTGCCAGCAGGATCAGCGGATCCTACGAGCAGTACTTC; j_call: TRBJ2-7; v_call: TRBV6-5; d_call: .; clone_size: once
cdr3_aa: CASSPPGQGGQPQHF; cdr3_nt: TGTGCCAGCTCACCACCGGGACAGGGTGGACAGCCCCAGCATTTT; j_call: TRBJ1-5; v_call: TRBV18; d_call: TRBD1; clone_size: .
cdr3_aa: CASSRPIQGASYEQYF; cdr3_nt: TGTGCCAGCAGCCGACCAATACAGGGGGCTTCCTACGAGCAGTACTTC; j_call: TRBJ2-7; v_call: TRBV5-6; d_call: TRBD1; clone_size: .
cdr3_aa: CASSQEEQGARETQYF; cdr3_nt: TGCGCCAGCAGCCAAGAAGAACAGGGGGCGCGAGAGACCCAGTACTTC; j_call: TRBJ2-5; v_call: TRBV4-1; d_call: TRBD1; clone_size: .
cdr3_aa: CAWSVGQGAYEQYF; cdr3_nt: TGTGCCTGGAGTGTAGGACAGGGGGCCTACGAGCAGTACTTC; j_call: TRBJ2-7; v_call: TRBV30; d_call: TRBD1; clone_size: .
cdr3_aa: CASIPRGTGYQPQHF; cdr3_nt: TGTGCCAGCATCCCGCGGGGGACAGGATATCAGCCCCAGCATTTT; j_call: TRBJ1-5; v_call: TRBV28; d_call: TRBD1; clone_size: few
cdr3_aa: CASSTGQGGNTQYF; cdr3_nt: TGTGCCAGCAGTACAGGACAGGGGGGTAATACGCAGTATTTT; j_call: TRBJ2-3; v_call: TRBV6-6; d_call: TRBD1; clone_size: .
cdr3_aa: CASSSSPMGQNSGNTIYF; cdr3_nt: TGTGCCAGCAGTTCTTCCCCTATGGGACAGAACTCTGGAAACACCATATATTTT; j_call: TRBJ1-3; v_call: TRBV28; d_call: TRBD1; clone_size: .
cdr3_aa: CASSQSLRTEAFF; cdr3_nt: TGTGCCAGCAGCCAATCGTTGCGGACTGAAGCTTTCTTT; j_call: TRBJ1-1; v_call: TRBV4-2; d_call: .; clone_size: .
cdr3_aa: CASTRSLNTEAFF; cdr3_nt: TGTGCCAGCACTAGGAGCCTGAACACTGAAGCTTTCTTT; j_call: TRBJ1-1; v_call: TRBV9; d_call: .; clone_size: .
cdr3_aa: CASSLSRGGYTF; cdr3_nt: TGTGCCAGCAGCCTCAGTAGGGGGGGCTACACCTTC; j_call: TRBJ1-2; v_call: TRBV3-1/TRBV3-2; d_call: .; clone_size: .
cdr3_aa: CSVVGSGANVLTF; cdr3_nt: TGCAGCGTTGTCGGGTCTGGGGCCAACGTCCTGACTTTC; j_call: TRBJ2-6; v_call: TRBV29-1; d_call: .; clone_size: .
cdr3_aa: CASSSYSGQAGGYTF; cdr3_nt: TGTGCCAGCAGCTCATACAGCGGTCAGGCGGGTGGCTACACCTTC; j_call: TRBJ1-2; v_call: TRBV11-2; d_call: .; clone_size: .
cdr3_aa: CSVGGGSSGNTIYF; cdr3_nt: TGCAGCGTTGGGGGAGGCAGCTCTGGAAACACCATATATTTT; j_call: TRBJ1-3; v_call: TRBV29-1; d_call: .; clone_size: .
cdr3_aa: CASSLVSDREAGEKLFF; cdr3_nt: TGTGCCAGCAGCTTAGTCTCGGACAGGGAAGCGGGGGAAAAACTGTTTTTT; j_call: TRBJ1-4; v_call: TRBV7-9; d_call: TRBD1; clone_size: once
cdr3_aa: CASSFRGAHLGELFF; cdr3_nt: TGTGCCAGCAGTTTCCGGGGTGCCCATCTAGGGGAGCTGTTTTTT; j_call: TRBJ2-2; v_call: TRBV28; d_call: .; clone_size: .
cdr3_aa: CSASGQGTQPQHF; cdr3_nt: TGCAGTGCTAGTGGTCAGGGGACTCAGCCCCAGCATTTT; j_call: TRBJ1-5; v_call: TRBV20-1; d_call: .; clone_size: once
cdr3_aa: CASSPPGDTEAFF; cdr3_nt: TGTGCCAGCAGCCCCCCGGGGGACACTGAAGCTTTCTTT; j_call: TRBJ1-1; v_call: TRBV16; d_call: .; clone_size: .
cdr3_aa: CAISGQGARSEAFF; cdr3_nt: TGTGCCATCAGTGGACAGGGGGCTAGGTCTGAAGCTTTCTTT; j_call: TRBJ1-1; v_call: TRBV10-3; d_call: TRBD1; clone_size: once
cdr3_aa: CASSKGQGYSGNTIYF; cdr3_nt: TGTGCCAGTAGTAAGGGACAGGGGTACTCTGGAAACACCATATATTTT; j_call: TRBJ1-3; v_call: TRBV19; d_call: TRBD1; clone_size: .
cdr3_aa: CASRRRTGINTEAFF; cdr3_nt: TGTGCCAGCAGGCGGCGGACAGGGATTAACACTGAAGCTTTCTTT; j_call: TRBJ1-1; v_call: TRBV2; d_call: TRBD1; clone_size: .
cdr3_aa: CASSLTGLMTDTQYF; cdr3_nt: TGTGCCAGCAGCTTAACTGGCCTCATGACAGATACGCAGTATTTT; j_call: TRBJ2-3; v_call: TRBV7-3; d_call: .; clone_size: .
cdr3_aa: CASSPWAPGGSTNEKLFF; cdr3_nt: TGTGCCAGCTCACCATGGGCCCCAGGAGGTTCAACTAATGAAAAACTGTTTTTT; j_call: TRBJ1-4; v_call: TRBV18; d_call: .; clone_size: .
cdr3_aa: CSVEETGSNQPQHF; cdr3_nt: TGCAGCGTTGAAGAGACAGGGAGCAATCAGCCCCAGCATTTT; j_call: TRBJ1-5; v_call: TRBV29-1; d_call: TRBD1; clone_size: .